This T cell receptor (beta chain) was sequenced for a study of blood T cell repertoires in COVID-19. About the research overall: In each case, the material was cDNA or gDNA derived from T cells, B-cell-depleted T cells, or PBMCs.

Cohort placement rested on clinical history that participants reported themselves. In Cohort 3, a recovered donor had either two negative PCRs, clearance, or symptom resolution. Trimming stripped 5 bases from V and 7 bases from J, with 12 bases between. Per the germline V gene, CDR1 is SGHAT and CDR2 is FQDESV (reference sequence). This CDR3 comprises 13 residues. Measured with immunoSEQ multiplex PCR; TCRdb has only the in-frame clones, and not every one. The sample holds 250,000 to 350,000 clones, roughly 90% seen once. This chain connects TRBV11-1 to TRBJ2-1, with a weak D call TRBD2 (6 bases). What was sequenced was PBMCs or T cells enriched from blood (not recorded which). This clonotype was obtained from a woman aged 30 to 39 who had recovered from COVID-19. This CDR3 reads CASSPPGVNEQFF. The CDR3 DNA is TGTGCCAGCAGCCCTCCGGGGGTAAATGAGCAGTTCTTC.